Listed below are T cell receptor beta chains from one sample, sequenced in a study of shared clonotypes between healthy human individuals. This table comes from immunoSEQ multiplex PCR, and its TCRdb copy is limited to in-frame clones, with some not included. Of around 2.1 million clones in the sample, 85% to 95% were seen once. Sequenced material: naive CD8+ T cells from PBMCs. These receptors came from a man aged 18 to 30 in good health. Some clones in this sample may be carry-over from other donors' samples. Both conserved end residues are part of each CDR3. The size entry is marked missing in some rows and otherwise reads once, few, many or a size class.

v_call,clone_size,cdr3_length,j_call,cdr3_aa
TRBV28,.,14,TRBJ1-4,CASSLGTGMEKLFF
TRBV5-8,.,16,TRBJ2-5,CASSPQGLAMQETQYF
TRBV15,.,12,TRBJ2-5,CATSNVGETQYF
TRBV6-1,.,11,TRBJ2-1,CASRENNEQFF
TRBV7-9,.,16,TRBJ2-1,CASSSSRVGAYNEQFF
TRBV7-9,.,14,TRBJ1-2,CASSSRETGGGYTF
TRBV19,few,12,TRBJ2-1,CASSIASNEQFF
TRBV4-1,few,14,TRBJ1-1,CASSPTQWNTEAFF
TRBV2,.,14,TRBJ1-4,CASRPDRLHEKLFF
TRBV27,.,16,TRBJ2-1,CASSLRWASGSFPPFF
TRBV4-2,.,18,TRBJ1-5,CASSQDHVGGLSNQPQHF
TRBV5-4,.,15,TRBJ1-5,CASSGGAGSNQPQHF
TRBV28,.,14,TRBJ1-1,CASSLQGQGTEAFF
TRBV4-3,.,15,TRBJ2-5,CASSQDGWAAETQYF
TRBV7-9,.,15,TRBJ2-2,CASSPRDGDTGELFF
TRBV15,.,16,TRBJ2-1,CATSTLGEGAGNEQFF
TRBV9,.,16,TRBJ2-2,CASSSRGLAGTGELFF
TRBV10-3,.,12,TRBJ2-7,CAISDRGYEQYF
TRBV27,.,19,TRBJ2-5,CASPNGNRGDRPSGETQYF
TRBV28,.,15,TRBJ2-7,CASSLLPGPSYEQYF
TRBV5-6,.,14,TRBJ2-5,CASSHSRRWETQYF
TRBV19,once,16,.,CASSIARGTRLAEQYF
TRBV29-1,.,16,TRBJ2-7,CSVFRAEGPKSGEQYF
TRBV4-3,.,14,TRBJ2-2,CASSQNGRFGELFF
TRBV10-1,.,15,TRBJ2-1,CASSEAGTPYNEQFF
TRBV28,once,14,TRBJ1-1,CASRDPRRNTEAFF
TRBV2,.,16,TRBJ2-3,CASNYDVLASTDTQYF
TRBV28,.,12,TRBJ2-5,CASSLIGETQYF
TRBV2,.,14,TRBJ2-5,CASSGRTGEETQYF
TRBV6-1,.,15,TRBJ2-7,CASGSLTSGQDEQYF
TRBV10-3,.,18,TRBJ2-5,CAISEGNFVQGARETQYF
TRBV25-1,.,12,TRBJ2-3,CASSEYVDTQYF
TRBV27,.,15,TRBJ2-1,CASSLRTAINNEQFF
TRBV27,.,13,TRBJ2-3,CASSLLAPDTQYF
TRBV15,.,16,TRBJ2-7,CATSMDPGTGRYEQYF
TRBV4-1,.,16,TRBJ1-2,CASSPPTGTGVYGYTF
TRBV27,.,13,TRBJ2-7,CASRAGLWDEQYF
TRBV28,once,16,TRBJ1-2,CASSFPEVGASYGYTF
TRBV29-1,.,12,TRBJ2-7,CSVGGEPYEQYF
TRBV29-1,.,12,TRBJ1-5,CSGGDSLPPQHF
TRBV30,.,11,TRBJ2-3,CANLQPDTQYF
TRBV28,.,15,TRBJ1-3,CASSQGPGSGNTIYF
TRBV6-6,.,14,TRBJ1-2,CASSYRDYNYGYTF
TRBV27,.,14,TRBJ2-7,CASSSGAGLYEQYF
TRBV7-8,.,16,TRBJ2-5,CASSLEGTGVWETQYF
TRBV28,.,13,TRBJ2-1,CASSPTTVNEQFF
TRBV28,.,17,TRBJ2-3,CASSPLRGAGGADTQYF
TRBV19,once,15,TRBJ2-7,CASSAGTPATYEQYF
TRBV27,.,14,TRBJ1-2,CASSWTPGGYGYTF